This T cell receptor (beta chain) is from a study of regulatory T cells in long-lasting Graves disease. HTBI primers from iRepertoire and Arm-PCR of CDR3 regions yielded the TCR beta libraries. One entry per CDR3 protein, called by TCRdb with MiXCR from the multiplex PCR reads. The sample has some 430,000 distinct CDR3 sequences, about 22% seen once. Time point reported: persistent/refractory GD, antithyroid drugs over 5 years with positive TRAb. PBMC RNA was the source of the TCR library. CDR1 is SGHTA and CDR2 is FQGNSA in the germline V gene. CDR3 size: 15 residues. Trimming shortened V by 4 bases and J by 1 base, and 14 bases separated the two germline ends.

The sample consisted of peripheral blood mononuclear cells (PBMCs), taken when the disease was refractory, from a patient treated with antithyroid drugs. The rearrangement uses TRBV7-2 and TRBJ2-7; possible D gene TRBD2, 6 bases. The clonotype was recovered from a female donor with Graves disease. The CDR3 loop is CASSSSGTQSYEQYF. The CDR3 nucleotides read TGTGCCAGCAGCTCATCCGGGACTCAGTCCTACGAGCAGTACTTC.